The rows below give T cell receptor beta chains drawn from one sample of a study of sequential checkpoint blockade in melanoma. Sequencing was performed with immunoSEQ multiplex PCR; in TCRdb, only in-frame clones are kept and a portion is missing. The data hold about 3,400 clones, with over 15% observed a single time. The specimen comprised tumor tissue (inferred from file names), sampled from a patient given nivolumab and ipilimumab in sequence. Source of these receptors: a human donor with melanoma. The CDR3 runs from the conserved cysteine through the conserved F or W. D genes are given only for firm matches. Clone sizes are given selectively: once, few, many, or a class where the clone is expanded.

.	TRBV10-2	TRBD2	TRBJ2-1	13	CASQGLSQREQFF	TGCGCCAGTCAGGGACTATCCCAAAGAGAGCAGTTCTTC
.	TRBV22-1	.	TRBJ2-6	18	CPGRRRGSEQSRANVLTF	TGTCCTGGGAGAAGGCGAGGAAGCGAACAAAGTCGGGCCAACGTCCTGACTTTC
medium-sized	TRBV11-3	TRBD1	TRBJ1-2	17	CASSIIPPGQGGYGYTF	TGTGCCAGCAGCATTATCCCCCCCGGACAGGGCGGGTATGGCTACACCTTC
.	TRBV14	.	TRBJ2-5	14	CASSQNRAQETQYF	TGTGCCAGCAGCCAAAACAGGGCCCAAGAGACCCAGTACTTC
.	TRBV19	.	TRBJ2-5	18	CASSIDPPGGLGEETQYF	TGTGCCAGTAGTATAGATCCTCCGGGGGGCCTCGGAGAAGAGACCCAGTACTTC
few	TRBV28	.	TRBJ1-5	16	CASSLALGYSNQPQHF	TGTGCCAGCAGTTTAGCCCTTGGGTATAGCAATCAGCCCCAGCATTTT
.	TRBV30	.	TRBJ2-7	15	CAWMPRAGNGYEQYF	TGTGCCTGGATGCCCAGGGCGGGGAACGGCTACGAGCAGTACTTC
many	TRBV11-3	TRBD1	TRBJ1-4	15	CASSFAGTGGEKLFF	TGTGCCAGCAGCTTTGCCGGGACAGGGGGTGAAAAACTGTTTTTT
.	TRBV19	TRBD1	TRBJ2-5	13	CAVSDRVRETQYF	TGTGCCGTCTCCGACAGGGTTAGGGAGACCCAGTACTTC
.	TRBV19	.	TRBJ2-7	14	CASSVNRDPHEQYF	TGTGCCAGTAGTGTGAACCGGGACCCACACGAGCAGTACTTC
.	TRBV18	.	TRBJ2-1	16	CASSPPRRGDLDEQFF	TGTGCCAGCTCACCACCTCGTAGAGGGGACCTTGATGAGCAGTTCTTC
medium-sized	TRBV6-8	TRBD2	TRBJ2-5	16	CASSDLWTSGQETQYF	TGTGCCAGCAGTGACCTTTGGACTAGCGGCCAAGAGACCCAGTACTTC
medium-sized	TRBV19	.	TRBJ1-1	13	CASRATENTEAFF	TGTGCCAGTAGAGCCACAGAGAACACTGAAGCTTTCTTT
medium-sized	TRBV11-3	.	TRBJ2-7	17	CASSLAGQNIGFYEQYF	TGTGCCAGCAGCCTTGCGGGGCAAAACATCGGATTCTACGAGCAGTACTTC
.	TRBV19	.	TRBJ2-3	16	CASSILSGTNTDTQYF	TGTGCCAGTAGTATTCTTTCGGGCACCAACACAGATACGCAGTATTTT
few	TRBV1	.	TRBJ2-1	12	CASTSDFDEQFF	TGCGCCAGTACTAGCGATTTCGATGAGCAGTTCTTC
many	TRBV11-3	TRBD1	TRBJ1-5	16	CASSLQGGASNQPQHF	TGTGCCAGCAGTCTCCAGGGGGGGGCGAGCAATCAGCCCCAGCATTTT
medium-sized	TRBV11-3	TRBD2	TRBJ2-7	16	CASSLVLAGVGDEQYF	TGTGCCAGCAGCTTGGTTCTAGCGGGAGTAGGCGACGAGCAGTACTTC
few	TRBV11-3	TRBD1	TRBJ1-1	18	CASSLYPLGQGIGTEAFF	TGTGCCAGCAGCTTGTACCCGTTGGGACAGGGGATCGGGACTGAAGCTTTCTTT
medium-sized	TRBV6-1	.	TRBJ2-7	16	CASSEVGTDGLYEQYF	TGTGCCAGCAGTGAAGTGGGGACGGACGGGCTCTACGAGCAGTACTTC
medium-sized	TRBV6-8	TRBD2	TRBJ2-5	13	CAISVLATETQYF	TGTGCCATCTCTGTACTAGCGACAGAGACCCAGTACTTC
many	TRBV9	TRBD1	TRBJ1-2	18	CASSEEGDRGPTNYGYTF	TGTGCCAGCAGTGAGGAGGGGGACAGGGGACCTACTAACTATGGCTACACCTTC
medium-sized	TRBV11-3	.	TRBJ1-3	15	CASGRREGSGNTIYF	TGTGCCAGCGGCCGGAGGGAGGGCTCTGGAAACACCATATATTTT
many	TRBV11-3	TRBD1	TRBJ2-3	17	CASSGLSGTGSTDTQYF	TGTGCCAGCAGCGGCTTATCCGGGACAGGAAGCACAGATACGCAGTATTTT
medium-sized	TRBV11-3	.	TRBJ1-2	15	CASSLGRRGNYGYTF	TGTGCCAGCAGCTTGGGGCGGAGGGGGAACTATGGCTACACCTTC
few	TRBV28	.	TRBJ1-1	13	CASRAPGNTEAFF	TGTGCCAGCAGGGCCCCAGGGAACACTGAAGCTTTCTTT
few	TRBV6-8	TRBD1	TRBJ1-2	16	CASSRGQGAINYGYTF	TGTGCCAGCAGTCGGGGGCAGGGGGCTATCAACTATGGCTACACCTTC
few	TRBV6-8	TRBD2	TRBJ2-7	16	CASSYSGSGGAYEQYF	TGTGCCAGCAGTTACTCAGGATCGGGAGGGGCCTACGAGCAGTACTTC
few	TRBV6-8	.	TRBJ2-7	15	CASSYGAQGYYEQYF	TGTGCCAGCAGTTACGGGGCACAAGGATACTACGAGCAGTACTTC
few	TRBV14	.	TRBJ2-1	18	CASSPLKRRGGGHNEQFF	TGTGCCAGCAGCCCACTAAAGAGAAGGGGGGGCGGCCACAATGAGCAGTTCTTC
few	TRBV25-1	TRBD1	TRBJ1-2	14	CASSTGQGNYGYTF	TGTGCCAGCAGTACTGGACAGGGGAACTATGGCTACACCTTC
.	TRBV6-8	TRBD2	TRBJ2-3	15	CASSVTSGGPDTQYF	TGTGCCAGCAGTGTGACTAGCGGGGGACCAGATACGCAGTATTTT
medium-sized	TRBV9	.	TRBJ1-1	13	CASSVQEGTEAFF	TGTGCCAGCAGCGTTCAAGAGGGGACTGAAGCTTTCTTT
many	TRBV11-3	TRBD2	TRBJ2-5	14	CASSVSGTQETQYF	TGTGCCAGCAGCGTTAGCGGGACTCAAGAGACCCAGTACTTC
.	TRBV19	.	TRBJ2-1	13	CASRPDYHNEQFF	TGTGCCAGTAGACCGGACTACCACAATGAGCAGTTCTTC
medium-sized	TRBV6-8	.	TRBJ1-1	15	CASSYSRQTNTEAFF	TGTGCCAGCAGTTACTCTCGGCAGACGAACACTGAAGCTTTCTTT
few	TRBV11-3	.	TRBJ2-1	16	CASSQTAGGSYNEQFF	TGTGCCAGCAGCCAGACTGCGGGCGGCTCCTACAATGAGCAGTTCTTC
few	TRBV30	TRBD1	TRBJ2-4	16	CACVTGGQLAKNIQYF	TGTGCCTGCGTTACAGGGGGCCAACTAGCCAAAAACATTCAGTACTTC
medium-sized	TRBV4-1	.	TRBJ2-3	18	CASSLQTRTDTSTDTQYF	TGCGCCAGCAGCCTCCAAACCCGGACGGACACTAGCACAGATACGCAGTATTTT
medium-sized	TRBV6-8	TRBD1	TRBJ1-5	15	CASSSGQGGVQPQHF	TGTGCCAGCAGCTCGGGACAGGGAGGAGTTCAGCCCCAGCATTTT
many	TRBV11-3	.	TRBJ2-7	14	CASSSRLDSYEQYF	TGTGCCAGCAGCTCGAGACTAGACTCCTACGAGCAGTACTTC
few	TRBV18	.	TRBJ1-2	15	CASSPSTALRGGYTF	TGTGCCAGCTCACCTAGCACCGCACTTCGAGGCGGCTACACCTTC
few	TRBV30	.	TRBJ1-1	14	CAWIRQALNTEAFF	TGTGCCTGGATTCGACAGGCCCTGAACACTGAAGCTTTCTTT
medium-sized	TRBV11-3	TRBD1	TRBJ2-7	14	CASSTRDRPSEQYF	TGTGCCAGCAGCACCCGGGACAGGCCTTCCGAGCAGTACTTC